This T cell receptor (beta chain) emerged from a study of blood T cell repertoires in COVID-19. Study-level information: Some COVID-19 samples were acute and others convalescent; all came from the United States, Italy and Spain. Sample material is recorded as cDNA or gDNA derived from T cells, B-cell-depleted T cells, or PBMCs.

Study processing details: From reference gene primer amplification, estimates of nucleated cell counts were derived. The method was immunoSEQ multiplex PCR; TCRdb's version includes in-frame clones alone and lacks a portion of them. V and J calls plus clone size are reproduced from that table; the DNA served to infer D and trimming. The top ten hold approximately 4.5% of the sample, which has fewer than 250,000 clones, 85% to 90% seen once. CDR3 length: 16 amino acids. The junction had 10 bases not matched to a gene; V was cut back by 2 bases and J by 6 bases. CDR1 is SEHNR, CDR2 FQNEAQ, per germline (reference sequence).

Material for sequencing was peripheral blood. This sequence originates from a human donor in a cohort sampled during active COVID-19. The V gene is TRBV7-9, the J gene TRBJ2-7; 10 bases match TRBD1. The CDR3 sequence: CASSLRTGGLGGEQYF. The CDR3 DNA reads as TGTGCCAGCAGCTTAAGGACAGGGGGATTGGGTGGCGAGCAGTACTTC.